This TCR beta chain emerged from a study of T-cell reconstitution after alpha-beta-depleted transplantation in children. Unique molecular identifiers were used to barcode this TCRbeta library. One entry per CDR3 protein, called by TCRdb with MiXCR from the PCR reads. The sample holds roughly 400,000 distinct CDR3 sequences, over 40% seen once. The TCR comes from a girl aged 2 to 10 with aplastic anemia, due to receive a stem cell transplant. The sample consisted of PBMCs, taken before TCRalphabeta/CD19-depleted stem cell transplant.

In DNA, the CDR3 is TGCGCCAGCAGCCAAGACGAGACCTCTGGGGCCAACGTCCTGACTTTC. This codes for CASSQDETSGANVLTF. The chain joins TRBV4-1 to TRBJ2-6, with D uncertain. CDR3 length equals 16 residues. Germline loops: CDR1 MGHRA, CDR2 YSYEKL. V lost 0 bases to trimming and J lost 0 bases, with 6 bases between them.